These 21 T cell receptor beta chains were sequenced from one sample in a study of blood T cell repertoires in COVID-19. Profiled with immunoSEQ multiplex PCR; TCRdb holds only in-frame clones, not every one. The sample includes more than 300,000 clones, 91% of them seen just once. The sample was peripheral blood. These receptors came from a woman aged 18-35 years who had recovered from COVID-19.

The chain recombines TRBV6-5 with TRBJ1-2, with a tentative D call TRBD1 (6 bases). The CDR3 totals 13 residues. The germline V gene has CDR1 MNHEY and CDR2 SVGAGI. V was cut by 6 bases and J by 4 bases, with 12 bases left in between. CDR3 nucleotide sequence: TGTGCCAGCAGGGACAGTTCTACCTATGGCTACACCTTC. It codes for CASRDSSTYGYTF.

The chain couples TRBV14 to TRBJ1-4, with D hard to call. CDR1 is SGHDN and CDR2 is FVKESK in the germline V gene. V lost 2 bases and J 8 bases, leaving 12 bases between the germline ends. This CDR3 has 14 amino acids. Here the CDR3 reads CASSQRRRQEKLFF. CDR3 DNA sequence: TGTGCCAGCAGCCAAAGGAGGCGGCAGGAAAAACTGTTTTTT.

This sequence joins TRBV18 and TRBJ1-2; TRBD1 matches 8 bases. Germline V gene sequence: CDR1 KGHSH, CDR2 LQKENI. V lost 3 bases, J lost 6 bases, and 6 bases stayed unmatched. The CDR3 is 14 amino acids. The CDR3 DNA reads as TGTGCCAGCTCACCCCAGGACAGGGTAGATGGCTACACCTTC. Translating it yields CASSPQDRVDGYTF.

The chain has TRBV5-8 and TRBJ1-1; D may be TRBD1 (5 bases). Trimming removed 0 bases at V and 0 bases at J, with 12 bases between. This CDR3 is built from 16 residues. Germline V gene sequence: CDR1 SGHTS, CDR2 YDEGEE. CDR3 protein: CASSLVLGVMNTEAFF. As DNA, the CDR3 is TGTGCCAGCAGCTTGGTGTTAGGGGTAATGAACACTGAAGCTTTCTTT.

The CDR3, as DNA: TGTGCCAGTAGTAAGGGGAATCAGCCCCAGCATTTT. Protein: CASSKGNQPQHF. The V call is TRBV19, the J call TRBJ1-5; TRBD1 is a possible D gene (5 bases). Germline lookup yields CDR1 LNHDA and CDR2 SQIVND (reference sequence). The V and J ends lost 4 bases and 4 bases respectively, with 5 bases between them. This CDR3 comprises 12 residues.

The chain carries TRBV2 and TRBJ2-5; 8 bases are a match to TRBD1. The ends lost 6 bases at V and 4 bases at J; junction bases unmatched: 7. The V gene's germline CDR1 is SNHLY and CDR2 FYNNEI. The CDR3 is made up of 14 amino acids. The CDR3 reads CASRSGQGRETQYF. CDR3 DNA: TGTGCCAGCAGATCCGGACAGGGAAGAGAGACCCAGTACTTC.

This sequence joins TRBV11-3 and TRBJ1-2, with D perhaps TRBD1 (5 bases). V lost 3 bases, J lost 4 bases, and 12 bases lay in between. Looked up from germline, CDR1 is SGHNT and CDR2 is YENEEA. The CDR3 is 14 residues long. The CDR3 DNA reads as TGTGCCAGCAGCTTTGTGGGGCAGGGCTATGGCTACACCTTC. Translated, it gives CASSFVGQGYGYTF.

This chain joins TRBV4-1 and TRBJ1-5, with D possibly matching TRBD1 (5 bases). This CDR3 region has 16 residues. The V gene lost 4 bases and the J gene lost 2 bases, with 15 bases spanning the gap. Germline loops: CDR1 MGHRA, CDR2 YSYEKL. CDR3 sequence: CASSRTRGGGNQPQHF. The CDR3 coding sequence is TGCGCCAGCAGCCGTACCCGGGGGGGAGGCAATCAGCCCCAGCATTTT.

This clone was counted a single time. This chain uses TRBV18 with TRBJ1-3; 8 bases are shared with TRBD1. Trimming removed 7 bases from V and 3 bases from J; junction bases left unmatched: 8. CDR3 size: 15 residues. CDR1 and CDR2 from the germline V gene are KGHSH and LQKENI. The CDR3 protein is CASFSPGQGGNTIYF. CDR3 in DNA: TGTGCCAGCTTTTCCCCCGGACAGGGTGGAAACACCATATATTTT.

The chain links TRBV19 to TRBJ1-4; D gene ambiguous. The V end was cut by 5 bases, the J end by 5 bases, with 15 bases between. CDR1 is LNHDA and CDR2 is SQIVND in the germline V gene (reference sequence). This CDR3 comprises 15 residues. The CDR3 coding sequence is TGTGCCAGTAGTCTAACCGGGATCGCGAATGAAAAACTGTTTTTT. Translating gives CASSLTGIANEKLFF.

This clone appeared once. The rearrangement uses TRBV19 and TRBJ2-3; 7 bases are shared with TRBD2. The V gene end was trimmed by 3 bases and the J gene end by 1 base; junction bases not matched to a gene: 4. Germline V gene sequence: CDR1 LNHDA, CDR2 SQIVND (reference sequence). CDR3 size: 15 residues. This CDR3 is CASSMGAGGTDTQYF. CDR3 sequence (DNA): TGTGCCAGTAGTATGGGTGCGGGAGGCACAGATACGCAGTATTTT.

A single count supports this clone. The V call is TRBV2, the J call TRBJ2-6; 7 nucleotides agree with TRBD2. Per germline, CDR1 SNHLY and CDR2 FYNNEI. This CDR3 is 21 amino acids long. V was pared by 8 bases and J by 0 bases, with 22 bases of the junction left unmatched. The CDR3 region has the DNA TGTGCCAGCCTAGATAGACCGGGACTATCATATGAGTACTCTGGGGCCAACGTCCTGACTTTC. Its protein product is CASLDRPGLSYEYSGANVLTF.

This clone was seen once. The V and J genes are TRBV30 and TRBJ2-1, with TRBD2 matching over 11 bases. CDR1 is GTSNPN and CDR2 is SVGIG in the germline V gene (reference sequence). The CDR3 covers 15 residues. V lost 3 bases and J lost 3; bases outside the gene matches: 4. CDR3 coding DNA: TGTGCCTGGAGATTAACTAGCGGGAGCTACAATGAGCAGTTCTTC. It encodes CAWRLTSGSYNEQFF.

This rearrangement joins TRBV15 to TRBJ1-2, with 8 bases aligning to TRBD1. The CDR3 is 15 residues long. Germline V gene lookup returns CDR1 LNHNV and CDR2 YYDKDF (reference sequence). Germline trimming cut 1 base from V and 5 bases from J; bases unmatched to any gene: 6. The CDR3 loop reads CATSRAPDREYGYTF. DNA of the CDR3: TGTGCCACCAGCAGAGCCCCGGACAGGGAATATGGCTACACCTTC. Filled out from reference TRBV15 and TRBJ1-2, the complete variable domain reads DAMVIQNPRYQVTQFGKPVTLSCSQTLNHNVMYWYQQKSSQAPKLLFHYYDKDFNNEADTPDNFQSRRPNTSFCFLDIRSPGLGDTAMYLCATSRAPDREYGYTFGSGTRLTVV.

J is TRBJ2-5 and V is TRBV3-1 (or the pseudogene TRBV3-2), with a possible D match to TRBD1 (7 bases). Trimming took off 3 bases at V and 1 base at J, with 12 bases between the two ends. The CDR3 totals 15 residues. Germline V gene data show CDR1 as LGHDT and CDR2 as YNNKEL (reference sequence). The CDR3 reads CASSHQGGLQETQYF. The CDR3 region has the DNA TGTGCCAGCAGCCACCAGGGGGGCCTCCAAGAGACCCAGTACTTC.

The rearrangement joins TRBV1 to TRBJ2-3; TRBD2 reflects the table's D call only, with no check against the DNA. TRBV1 is a documented pseudogene. The CDR3 loop spans 16 amino acids. CDR3 nucleotides: TGCACCAGCCTCCCCCTAGCGGGAGTGGGGACAGATACGCAGTATTTT. Protein: CTSLPLAGVGTDTQYF.

The chain recombines TRBV19 with TRBJ2-7; 7 nucleotides align to TRBD2. This CDR3 is built from 14 residues. Germline CDR1 reads LNHDA; CDR2 reads SQIVND (reference sequence). The V and J ends lost 4 bases and 5 bases, in that order; junction bases with no gene match: 8. CDR3 DNA: TGTGCCAGTAGTAGGGGAGGGCCCGGAGACGAGCAGTACGTC. It specifies CASSRGGPGDEQYV.

V is TRBV5-1 and J is TRBJ1-5, with D tentatively TRBD1 (6 bases). From germline, CDR1 is SGHRS and CDR2 YFSETQ. With 0 bases removed from V and 6 bases from J, the gap between germline ends came to 13 bases. The CDR3 spans 15 residues. Here the CDR3 DNA reads TGCGCCAGCAGCTTGGCAGGACAGAGTAGTCAGCCCCAGCATTTT. Translation gives CASSLAGQSSQPQHF.

The rearrangement uses TRBV5-1 and TRBJ2-5, with D possibly TRBD2 on 5 matching bases. V lost 7 bases and J lost 3, with 13 bases in between. This CDR3 comprises 13 residues. Per germline, CDR1 SGHRS and CDR2 YFSETQ. In nucleotides, the CDR3 is TGCGCCAGCGGTGATCTCGGGGAAGAGACCCAGTACTTC. Translating it yields CASGDLGEETQYF.

The chain links TRBV13 to TRBJ1-1; 10 bases align to TRBD1. After removal of 3 bases from V and 3 bases from J, the junction contained 1 base not matched to a gene. In germline, CDR1 is PRHDT, CDR2 FYEKMQ (reference sequence). CDR3 length: 14 amino acids. The CDR3 protein is CASSLDRGDTEAFF. CDR3 DNA sequence: TGTGCCAGCAGCTTGGACAGGGGGGACACTGAAGCTTTCTTT.

The chain uses TRBV21-1 and TRBJ2-7; TRBD1, the D gene given by the table, was not confirmed from the DNA. TRBV21-1 is marked as a pseudogene. CDR3 length: 15 amino acids. The CDR3 region is CASSGRDRSTYEQYV. The CDR3 DNA sequence: TGTGCCAGCAGCGGCCGGGACAGGAGCACCTACGAGCAGTACGTC.